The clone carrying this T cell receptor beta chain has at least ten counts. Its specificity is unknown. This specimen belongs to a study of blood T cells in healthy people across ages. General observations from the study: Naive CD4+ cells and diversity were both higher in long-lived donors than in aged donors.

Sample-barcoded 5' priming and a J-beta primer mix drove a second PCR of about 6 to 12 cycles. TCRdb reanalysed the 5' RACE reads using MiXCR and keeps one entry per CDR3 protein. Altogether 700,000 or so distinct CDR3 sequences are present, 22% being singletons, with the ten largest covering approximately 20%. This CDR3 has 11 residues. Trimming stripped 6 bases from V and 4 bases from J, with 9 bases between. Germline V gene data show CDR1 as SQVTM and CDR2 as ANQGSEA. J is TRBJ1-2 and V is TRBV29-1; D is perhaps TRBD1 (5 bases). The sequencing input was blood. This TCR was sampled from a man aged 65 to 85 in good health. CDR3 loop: CSVQAAYGYTF. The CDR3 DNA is TGCAGCGTACAGGCGGCCTATGGCTACACCTTC.